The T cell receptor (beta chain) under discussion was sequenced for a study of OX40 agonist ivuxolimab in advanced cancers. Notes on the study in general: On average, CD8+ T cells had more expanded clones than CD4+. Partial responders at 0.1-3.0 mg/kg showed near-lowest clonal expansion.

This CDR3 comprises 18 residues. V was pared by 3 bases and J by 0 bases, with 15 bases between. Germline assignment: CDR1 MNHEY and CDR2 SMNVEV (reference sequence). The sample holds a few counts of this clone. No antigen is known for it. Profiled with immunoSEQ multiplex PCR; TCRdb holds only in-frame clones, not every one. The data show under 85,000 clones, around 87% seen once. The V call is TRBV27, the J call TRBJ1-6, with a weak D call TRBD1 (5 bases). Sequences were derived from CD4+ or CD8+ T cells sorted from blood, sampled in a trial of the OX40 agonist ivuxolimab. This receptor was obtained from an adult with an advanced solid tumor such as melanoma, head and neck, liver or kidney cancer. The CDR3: CASSFSLQGSSYNSPLHF. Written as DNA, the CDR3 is TGTGCCAGCAGTTTTTCCCTCCAGGGTAGCTCCTATAATTCACCCCTCCACTTT.